One and the same sample provided the 29 T cell receptor beta chains below, sequenced in a study of tumor-infiltrating lymphocytes in primary liver carcinoma. A primer in the constant region served to generate TCR beta cDNA from roughly 450 ng of total RNA. What produced the TCR beta libraries was three nested multiplex PCR rounds using slightly modified ARM-PCR. Researchers ran the first two PCR rounds for approximately 9 cycles each with TRBV1-TRBV30 forward primers and a C-beta reverse primer. Via MiXCR, TCRdb re-called the multiplex PCR reads, giving one row per CDR3 protein. The sample yields about 350,000 distinct CDR3 sequences, 65% seen once. Germline DNA was also extracted, and blood RNA derived from unsorted whole blood. Sequences were obtained from peripheral blood. The receptors originated from a middle-aged man with primary liver carcinoma and hepatitis B virus infection.

The J gene is TRBJ2-2, the V gene TRBV10-3; D uncertain. The CDR3 totals 12 residues. CDR1 is ENHRY, CDR2 SYGVKD, per germline. V was cut by 2 bases and J by 12 bases, with 10 bases left in between. In DNA form, the CDR3 reads TGTGCCATCAGTGAGCCCTTGGGGAAGCTGTTTTTT. It codes for CAISEPLGKLFF.

The rearrangement uses TRBV20-1 and TRBJ1-2, with D hard to call. In germline, CDR1 is DFQATT, CDR2 SNEGSKA (reference sequence). V was pared by 5 bases and J by 8 bases, with 15 bases between. The CDR3 consists of 12 residues. This CDR3 reads CSAPADSGGYTF. The CDR3 bases are TGCAGTGCTCCAGCGGACTCCGGGGGCTACACCTTC.

The genes are TRBV28 and TRBJ2-1, with D hard to call. The V end lost 3 bases, the J end lost 9 bases, and 9 bases lay between the germline ends. The CDR3 has 12 residues. CDR1 and CDR2 from the germline V gene are MDHEN and SYDVKM. The CDR3 nucleotides read TGTGCCAGCAGTTTTACTGGTATTGAGCAGTTCTTC. Translating it yields CASSFTGIEQFF.

V gene TRBV30 combines with J gene TRBJ2-2; the match to TRBD2 covers 7 bases. The junction had 6 bases not matched to a gene; V was cut back by 5 bases and J by 0 bases. The CDR3 is made up of 15 amino acids. Germline V gene data show CDR1 as GTSNPN and CDR2 as SVGIG (reference sequence). The CDR3 loop is CAWGRAGSNTGELFF. The CDR3 DNA follows: TGTGCCTGGGGGAGAGCGGGATCGAACACCGGGGAGCTGTTTTTT.

A word on this clonotype: It may be a read error: a sequence one base away is much more abundant. The CDR3 nucleotides are TGCGCCAGCAGCCCCTCAGACGGCATAGAGCAGTACTTC. Protein: CASSPSDGIEQYF. The J gene is TRBJ2-7, the V gene TRBV4-1; the D is unclear. Germline CDR1 is MGHRA and CDR2 is YSYEKL. This CDR3 is 13 amino acids long. Deletions cut 4 bases from V and 7 bases from J, with 14 bases between.

The rearrangement joins TRBV11-1 to TRBJ2-7; D might be TRBD1 or TRBD2, each matching 5 bases. Trimming left V 1 base short and J 4 bases short, with 17 bases between. The CDR3 length is 16 residues. Germline V gene lookup returns CDR1 SGHAT and CDR2 FQDESV (reference sequence). Here the CDR3 reads CASSLGGNFVWYEQYF. CDR3 bases: TGTGCCAGCAGCTTAGGGGGGAACTTTGTATGGTACGAGCAGTACTTC.

A note on this clonotype: At one end, the junction sequence differs from germline, possibly due to a read error. The V and J genes are TRBV6-1 and TRBJ2-6; no firm D call. Germline values: CDR1 MNHNS, CDR2 SASEGT. CDR3 size: 15 residues. CDR3 residues: CASSDRWVGVNVLTF. CDR3 DNA: TGTGCCAGCAGTGATAGGTGGGTTGGGGTCAACGTCCTGACTTTC.

A remark on this clonotype: A clone one base away is much larger, so this may be a read error. This chain links TRBV12-3 or TRBV12-4 with TRBJ1-2; 10 bases fit TRBD1. The junction had 16 bases not matched to a gene; V was cut back by 7 bases and J by 8 bases. The CDR3 is 16 residues long. CDR3 sequence: CASTPSGTGDTEGYTF. The CDR3 DNA is TGTGCCAGCACTCCCTCCGGGACAGGGGATACGGAGGGCTACACCTTC.

This clonotype came up once. Since a much larger clone is just one base distant, this may be a read error. The chain joins TRBV5-5 to TRBJ2-2; D gene ambiguous. This CDR3 has 15 residues. Germline CDR1 and CDR2: SGHKS and YYEKEE (reference sequence). CDR3 in amino acids: CDSSFETARGGELFF. In DNA form, the CDR3 reads TGTGACAGCAGCTTCGAAACAGCGAGAGGTGGGGAGCTGTTTTTT. Variable domain in full (rest from reference TRBV5-5 and TRBJ2-2): DAGVTQSPTHLIKTRGQQVTLRCSPISGHKSVSWYQQVLGQGPQFIFQYYEKEERGRGNFPDRFSARQFPNYSSELNVNALLLGDSALYLCDSSFETARGGELFFGEGSRLTVL.

The genes are TRBV5-5 and TRBJ1-2; D unclear. In germline, CDR1 is SGHKS, CDR2 YYEKEE (reference sequence). The CDR3 extends over 13 amino acids. V dropped 0 bases and J dropped 2 bases, with 5 bases sitting between them. The CDR3 is CASSLEQNYGYTF. The CDR3 bases are TGTGCCAGCAGCTTGGAACAGAACTATGGCTACACCTTC. Drawing the rest from reference TRBV5-5 and TRBJ1-2, the complete variable domain is DAGVTQSPTHLIKTRGQQVTLRCSPISGHKSVSWYQQVLGQGPQFIFQYYEKEERGRGNFPDRFSARQFPNYSSELNVNALLLGDSALYLCASSLEQNYGYTFGSGTRLTVV.

CDR3 loop: CSARGGGSYGYTF. The CDR3 DNA follows: TGCAGTGCTAGAGGGGGCGGAAGCTATGGCTACACCTTC. The chain links TRBV20-1 to TRBJ1-2; D might be TRBD1 (5 bases). Germline V gene sequence: CDR1 DFQATT, CDR2 SNEGSKA (reference sequence). Trimming took off 1 base at V and 4 bases at J, with 10 bases between the two ends. CDR3 length equals 13 residues.

Details on this clonotype: Possible read error: a much larger clone is one base away. This chain connects TRBV12-3 or TRBV12-4 to TRBJ2-5, with unresolved D. This CDR3 has 15 residues. CDR3 protein: CTSSLFAGGQETQYF. The CDR3 DNA is TGTACCAGCAGTTTATTTGCCGGTGGCCAAGAGACCCAGTACTTC.

Turning to this clonotype: A single base separates this from a much larger clone, so it may be a read error. This chain joins TRBV6-2 or TRBV6-3 and TRBJ2-7; 11 nucleotides agree with TRBD1. The CDR3 is made up of 13 amino acids. Germline loops: CDR1 MNHEY, CDR2 SVGEGT. Trimming at V came to 7 bases and at J to 5 bases, leaving 4 bases not matched to a gene. The CDR3 loop reads CASNSDRGHEQYF. CDR3 DNA sequence: TGTGCCAGCAATTCGGACAGGGGGCACGAGCAGTACTTC.

Note on this clonotype: At one boundary the junction diverges from the germline segment, which might be a read error. V gene TRBV11-2 combines with J gene TRBJ2-4; TRBD1 matches 7 bases. The germline V gene encodes CDR1 SGHAT and CDR2 FQNNGV. The CDR3 is 16 residues long. CDR3 sequence (DNA): TGTGCCAGCAGTTCCGGGACAGAGTTAACCAAAGACATTCAGTACTTC. It codes for CASSSGTELTKDIQYF.

With respect to this clonotype: One junction end disagrees with the germline gene, perhaps due to a read error. The rearrangement uses TRBV6-1 and TRBJ2-5, with unresolved D. Germline CDR1 MNHNS, CDR2 SASEGT. The CDR3 sequence is 15 residues long. The CDR3 sequence: CASREGPQLQETQYF. CDR3 nucleotide sequence: TGTGCCAGCAGAGAAGGCCCACAGCTCCAAGAGACCCAGTACTTC.

Comments on this clonotype: This sequence may be a read error, since a much larger clone differs from it by one base. The chain has TRBV4-1 and TRBJ2-7; D possibly uses TRBD1 or TRBD2 (7 bases each). CDR1 and CDR2 (germline): MGHRA, YSYEKL. Trimming removed 4 bases from V and 5 bases from J, with 15 bases in between. The length of the CDR3 is 14 residues. The CDR3: CASSPGGGGHEQYF. CDR3 nucleotides: TGCGCCAGCAGCCCAGGGGGGGGTGGCCACGAGCAGTACTTC.

Many counts were recorded for this clonotype. V and J are TRBV11-2 and TRBJ2-7; tentatively, D is TRBD2 (6 bases). Deletions cut 4 bases from V and 6 bases from J, with 19 bases between. CDR3 length: 15 residues. Germline assignment: CDR1 SGHAT and CDR2 FQNNGV. CDR3 nucleotides: TGTGCCAGCAGCTCGGGACTCCTAGTAGGGCTCGAGCAGTACTTC. It translates to CASSSGLLVGLEQYF.

The J gene is TRBJ2-1, the V gene TRBV11-2, with D possibly matching TRBD2 (5 bases). Between the trimmed V and J ends, which lost 4 bases and 3 bases, there was a span of 10 bases. From germline, CDR1 is SGHAT and CDR2 FQNNGV. The CDR3 is 14 residues long. The CDR3 nucleotides read TGTGCCAGCAGCTCACAGCGGATCTACAATGAGCAGTTCTTC. This translates into CASSSQRIYNEQFF.

A note on this clonotype: A read error may explain this, as a much larger clone is one base away. The chain links TRBV12-3 or TRBV12-4 to TRBJ2-7, with D unresolved. This CDR3 spans 12 amino acids. The CDR3 DNA sequence: TGTGCCGGCAGTTTACGCTCGTACGAGCAGTACTTC. Translation: CAGSLRSYEQYF.

The J gene is TRBJ2-7, the V gene TRBV7-9, with 7 bases identical to TRBD1. The CDR3 covers 14 residues. Germline lookup yields CDR1 SEHNR and CDR2 FQNEAQ (reference sequence). The CDR3, as DNA: TGTGCTAGGAGCTTCGAAGACAGGGCTTACGAGCAGTACTTC. Amino acid sequence: CARSFEDRAYEQYF.

This clonotype appeared a few times. The genes are TRBV5-4 and TRBJ1-1, with TRBD1 identical over 7 bases. Germline V gene sequence: CDR1 SGHNT, CDR2 YYREEE (reference sequence). The CDR3 runs to 14 residues. J was trimmed by 4 bases and V by 4 bases; bases with no gene match: 7. For the CDR3, the DNA is TGTGCCAGCAGCCACAGGGGCGGGGGCACTGAAGCTTTCTTT. Translation: CASSHRGGGTEAFF.

This clonotype has more than one count but fewer than ten. This sequence joins TRBV30 and TRBJ2-7, with TRBD1 identical over 7 bases. Per the germline V gene, CDR1 is GTSNPN and CDR2 is SVGIG (reference sequence). The CDR3 consists of 15 residues. The trim removed 2 bases at V and 1 base at J, leaving 8 bases unmatched. CDR3 protein: CAWSPLGTVSYEQYF. The CDR3 DNA follows: TGTGCCTGGAGTCCTCTCGGGACAGTTTCCTACGAGCAGTACTTC.

A note on this clonotype: At one boundary the junction diverges from the germline segment, which might be a read error. This chain links TRBV6-6 with TRBJ1-1; D possibly corresponds to TRBD1 (6 bases). The germline CDR1 and CDR2 sequences are MNHNY and SVGAGI (reference sequence). The CDR3 is made up of 14 amino acids. This CDR3 reads CGSSSSGQAAEGFF. The DNA of the CDR3 is TGTGGCAGCAGTTCCTCGGGACAAGCGGCTGAAGGTTTCTTT.

This clonotype was detected only once. One base away lies a much larger clone, so this may be a sequencing read error. The chain is built from TRBV12-3 or TRBV12-4 and TRBJ2-1, with D possibly being TRBD1 or TRBD2 (5 bases each). This CDR3 region has 16 residues. V was cut by 5 bases and J by 13 bases, with 27 bases left in between. CDR3 sequence (DNA): TGTGCCAGCAGTACGCCCAGGGTGGGGGTCCAAGAGACCCAGTTCTTC. The encoded protein is CASSTPRVGVQETQFF.

CDR3 in amino acids: CASSYLSGGRERSYEQYF. The CDR3 nucleotides read TGTGCCAGCAGTTATTTGAGTGGTGGGCGGGAGAGATCCTACGAGCAGTACTTC. The chain couples TRBV6-6 to TRBJ2-7; TRBD2 agrees at 7 bases. The germline V gene has CDR1 MNHNY and CDR2 SVGAGI (reference sequence). The CDR3 is 18 residues long. V lost 3 bases and J lost 1; bases outside the gene matches: 15.

This chain uses TRBV6-5 with TRBJ2-7, with a possible D match to TRBD2 (6 bases). The CDR3 is 14 residues long. The germline V gene encodes CDR1 MNHEY and CDR2 SVGAGI. Trimming cost V 2 bases and J 1 base, with 9 bases left between them. DNA for the CDR3: TGTGCCAGCAGTTACCGGAGGGGTTCCTACGAGCAGTACTTC. Protein: CASSYRRGSYEQYF.

This clonotype was detected once. A much larger clone lies a single base off, so this may be a read error. The CDR3 sequence: CASSSGDPSMEQYF. The DNA for the CDR3 is TGTGCCAGCAGTTCTGGGGACCCTTCGATGGAGCAGTACTTC. This chain uses TRBV12-3 or TRBV12-4 with TRBJ2-7, with D possibly called TRBD1 or TRBD2 (5 bases each). The CDR3 has 14 amino acids. The V end lost 4 bases, the J end lost 7 bases, and 17 bases lay between the germline ends.

To note about this clonotype: The CDR3 does not close with the conserved phenylalanine or tryptophan, likely indicating a read error. This chain connects TRBV10-3 to TRBJ2-2; 13 nucleotides line up with TRBD2. Germline V CDR1 and CDR2: ENHRY, SYGVKD. This CDR3 spans 16 amino acids. In DNA form, the CDR3 reads TGTGCCATCAGCCTAGGACTAGCGGGAGTCACCGTGGAGCTGTTTTCT. Amino acids: CAISLGLAGVTVELFS.

The J gene is TRBJ2-5, the V gene TRBV7-8; TRBD2 aligns across 7 bases. Unmatched junction bases numbered 17, after V lost 5 bases and J lost 5 bases. The CDR3 contains 17 residues. CDR1 and CDR2 (germline): SGHVS, FQNEAQ. The CDR3 reads CASSPSGGLAAGETQYF. In DNA, the CDR3 is TGTGCCAGCAGCCCCTCGGGGGGTTTAGCGGCTGGGGAGACCCAGTACTTC.